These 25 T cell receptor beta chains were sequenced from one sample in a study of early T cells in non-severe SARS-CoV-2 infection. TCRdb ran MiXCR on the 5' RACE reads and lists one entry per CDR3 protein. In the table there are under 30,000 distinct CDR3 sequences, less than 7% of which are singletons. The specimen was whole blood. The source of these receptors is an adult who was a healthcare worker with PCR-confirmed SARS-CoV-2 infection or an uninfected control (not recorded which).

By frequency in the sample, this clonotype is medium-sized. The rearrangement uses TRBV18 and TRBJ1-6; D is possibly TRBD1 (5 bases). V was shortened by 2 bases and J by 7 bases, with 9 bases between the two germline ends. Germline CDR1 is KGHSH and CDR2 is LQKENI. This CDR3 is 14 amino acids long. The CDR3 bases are TGTGCCAGCTCACCAGAGGGGAGGAATTCACCCCTCCACTTT. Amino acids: CASSPEGRNSPLHF.

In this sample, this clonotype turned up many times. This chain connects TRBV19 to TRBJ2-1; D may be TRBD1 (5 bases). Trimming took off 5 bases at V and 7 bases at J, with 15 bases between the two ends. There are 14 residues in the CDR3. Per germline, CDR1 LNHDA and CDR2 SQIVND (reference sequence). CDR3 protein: CASSSQAYRNEQFF. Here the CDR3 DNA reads TGTGCCAGTAGTTCACAGGCTTATAGGAATGAGCAGTTCTTC.

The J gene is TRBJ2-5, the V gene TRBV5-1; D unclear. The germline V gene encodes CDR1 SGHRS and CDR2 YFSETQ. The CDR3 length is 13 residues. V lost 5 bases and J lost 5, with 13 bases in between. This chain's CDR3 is CASSSTGRETQYF. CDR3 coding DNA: TGCGCCAGCAGTAGCACCGGCAGGGAGACCCAGTACTTC.

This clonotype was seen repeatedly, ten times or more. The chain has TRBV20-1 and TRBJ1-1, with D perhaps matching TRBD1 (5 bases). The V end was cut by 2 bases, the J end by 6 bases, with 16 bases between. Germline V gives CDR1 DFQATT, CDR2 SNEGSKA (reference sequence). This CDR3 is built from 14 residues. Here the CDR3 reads CSARMAAGSSEAFF. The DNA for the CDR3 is TGCAGTGCTAGAATGGCCGCAGGGTCTTCTGAAGCTTTCTTT.

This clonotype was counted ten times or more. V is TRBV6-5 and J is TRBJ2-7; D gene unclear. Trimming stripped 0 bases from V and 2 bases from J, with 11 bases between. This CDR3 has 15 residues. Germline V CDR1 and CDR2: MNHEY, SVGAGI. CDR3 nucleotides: TGTGCCAGCAGTTACTCGATCGGACCGACCTACGAGCAGTACTTC. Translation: CASSYSIGPTYEQYF.

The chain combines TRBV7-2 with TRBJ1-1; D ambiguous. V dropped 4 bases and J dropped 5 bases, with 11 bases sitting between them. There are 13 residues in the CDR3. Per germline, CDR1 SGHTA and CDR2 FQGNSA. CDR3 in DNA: TGTGCCAGCAGCTCCACCCCAGTTACTGAAGCTTTCTTT. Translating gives CASSSTPVTEAFF.

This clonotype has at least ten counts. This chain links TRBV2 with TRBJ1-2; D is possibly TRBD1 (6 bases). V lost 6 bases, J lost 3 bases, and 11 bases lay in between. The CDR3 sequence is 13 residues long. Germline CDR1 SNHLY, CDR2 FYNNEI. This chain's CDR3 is CASSTTGYYGYTF. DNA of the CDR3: TGTGCCAGCAGCACAACAGGGTACTATGGCTACACCTTC.

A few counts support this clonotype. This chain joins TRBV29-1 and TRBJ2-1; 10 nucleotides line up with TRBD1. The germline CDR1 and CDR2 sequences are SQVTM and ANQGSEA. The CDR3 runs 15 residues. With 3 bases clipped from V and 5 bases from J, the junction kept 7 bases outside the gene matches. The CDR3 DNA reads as TGCAGCGTTGACACCGGGACAGGGGTGCACAATGAGCAGTTCTTC. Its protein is CSVDTGTGVHNEQFF.

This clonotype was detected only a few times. CDR3 in amino acids: CASSKRDTPQETQYF. DNA for the CDR3: TGTGCCAGCAGCAAAAGAGACACCCCACAAGAGACCCAGTACTTC. V is TRBV21-1 and J is TRBJ2-5. TRBV21-1 is described as a pseudogene. The CDR3 spans 15 residues.

CDR3 bases: TGTGCCAGTAGCAGGGATCGGTCCTACGAGCAGTACTTC. Encoded protein: CASSRDRSYEQYF. The J gene is TRBJ2-7, the V gene TRBV19, with D possibly matching TRBD1 (5 bases). The CDR3 has 13 residues. Deletions cut 6 bases from V and 1 base from J, with 10 bases between. Germline loops: CDR1 LNHDA, CDR2 SQIVND (reference sequence).

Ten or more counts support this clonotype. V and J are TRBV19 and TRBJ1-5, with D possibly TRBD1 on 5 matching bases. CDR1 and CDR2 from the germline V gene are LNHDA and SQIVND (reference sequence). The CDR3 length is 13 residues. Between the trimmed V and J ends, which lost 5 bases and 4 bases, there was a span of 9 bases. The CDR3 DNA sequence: TGTGCCAGTAGTTCGGGGGGAAATCAGCCCCAGCATTTT. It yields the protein CASSSGGNQPQHF.

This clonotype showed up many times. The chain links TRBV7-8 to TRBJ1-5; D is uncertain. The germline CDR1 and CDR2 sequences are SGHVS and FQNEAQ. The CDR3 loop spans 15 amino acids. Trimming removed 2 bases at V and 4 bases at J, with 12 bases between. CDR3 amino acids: CASSLSRALNQPQHF. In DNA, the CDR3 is TGTGCCAGCAGCTTAAGCCGGGCCCTTAATCAGCCCCAGCATTTT.

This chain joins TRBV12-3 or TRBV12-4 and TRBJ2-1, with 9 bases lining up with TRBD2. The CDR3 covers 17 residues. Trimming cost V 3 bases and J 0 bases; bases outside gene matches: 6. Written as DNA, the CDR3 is TGTGCCAGCAGTTTTAGCGGGGGAGGGAGCTCCTACAATGAGCAGTTCTTC. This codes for CASSFSGGGSSYNEQFF.

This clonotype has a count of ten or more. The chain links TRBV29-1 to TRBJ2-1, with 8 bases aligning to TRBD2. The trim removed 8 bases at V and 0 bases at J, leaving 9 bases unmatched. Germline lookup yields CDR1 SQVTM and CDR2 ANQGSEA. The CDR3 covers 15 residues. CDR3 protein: CSSGGQGSSYNEQFF. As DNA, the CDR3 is TGCAGCTCGGGGGGGCAGGGGAGCTCCTACAATGAGCAGTTCTTC.

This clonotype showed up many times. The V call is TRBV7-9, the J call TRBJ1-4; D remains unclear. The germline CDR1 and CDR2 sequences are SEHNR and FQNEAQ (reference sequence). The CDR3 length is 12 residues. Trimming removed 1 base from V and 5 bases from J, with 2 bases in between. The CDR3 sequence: CASSLENEKLFF. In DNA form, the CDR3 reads TGTGCCAGCAGCTTAGAAAATGAAAAACTGTTTTTT.

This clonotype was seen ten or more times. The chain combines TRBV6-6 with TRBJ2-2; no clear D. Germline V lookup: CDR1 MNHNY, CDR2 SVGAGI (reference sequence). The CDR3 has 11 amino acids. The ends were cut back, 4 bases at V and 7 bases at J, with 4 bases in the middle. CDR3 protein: CASSLDGELFF. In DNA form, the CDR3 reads TGTGCCAGCAGTTTGGACGGGGAGCTGTTTTTT.

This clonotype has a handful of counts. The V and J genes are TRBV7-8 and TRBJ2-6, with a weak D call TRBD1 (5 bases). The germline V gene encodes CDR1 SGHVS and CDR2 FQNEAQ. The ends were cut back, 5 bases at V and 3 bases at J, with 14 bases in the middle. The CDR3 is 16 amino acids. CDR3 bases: TGTGCCAGCAGCCCCAAGACAGTCTTTGGGGCCAACGTCCTGACTTTC. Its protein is CASSPKTVFGANVLTF. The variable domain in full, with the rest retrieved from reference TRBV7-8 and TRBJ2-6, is GAGVSQSPRYKVAKRGQDVALRCDPISGHVSLFWYQQALGQGPEFLTYFQNEAQLDKSGLPSDRFFAERPEGSVSTLKIQRTQQEDSAVYLCASSPKTVFGANVLTFGAGSRLTVL.

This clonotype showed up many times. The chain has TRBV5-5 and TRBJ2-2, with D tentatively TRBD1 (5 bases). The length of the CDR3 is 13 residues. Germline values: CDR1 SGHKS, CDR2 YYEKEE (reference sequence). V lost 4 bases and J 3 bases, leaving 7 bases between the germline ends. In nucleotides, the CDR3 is TGTGCCAGCAGCCCAGGGTACACCGGGGAGCTGTTTTTT. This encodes CASSPGYTGELFF.

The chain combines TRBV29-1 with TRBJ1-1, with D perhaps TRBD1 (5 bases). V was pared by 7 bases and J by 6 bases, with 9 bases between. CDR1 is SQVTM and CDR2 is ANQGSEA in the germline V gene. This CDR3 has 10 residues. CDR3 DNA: TGCAGCGAAGCGGGGGCTGAAGCTTTCTTT. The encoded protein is CSEAGAEAFF. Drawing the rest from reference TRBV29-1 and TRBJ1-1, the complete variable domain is SAVISQKPSRDICQRGTSLTIQCQVDSQVTMMFWYRQQPGQSLTLIATANQGSEATYESGFVIDKFPISRPNLTFSTLTVSNMSPEDSSIYLCSEAGAEAFFGQGTRLTVV.

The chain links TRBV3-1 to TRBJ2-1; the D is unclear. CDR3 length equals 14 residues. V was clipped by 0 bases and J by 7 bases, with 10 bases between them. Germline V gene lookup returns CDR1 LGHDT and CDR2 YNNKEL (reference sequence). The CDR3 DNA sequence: TGTGCCAGCAGCCAAGATCTTTCTGGAAATGAGCAGTTCTTC. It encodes CASSQDLSGNEQFF.

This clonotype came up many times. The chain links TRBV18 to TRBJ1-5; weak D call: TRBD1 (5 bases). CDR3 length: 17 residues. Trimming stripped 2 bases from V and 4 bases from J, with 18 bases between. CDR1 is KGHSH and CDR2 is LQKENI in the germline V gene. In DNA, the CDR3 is TGTGCCAGCTCACCATCATCGAGAACAGAGGGGAATCAGCCCCAGCATTTT. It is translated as CASSPSSRTEGNQPQHF.

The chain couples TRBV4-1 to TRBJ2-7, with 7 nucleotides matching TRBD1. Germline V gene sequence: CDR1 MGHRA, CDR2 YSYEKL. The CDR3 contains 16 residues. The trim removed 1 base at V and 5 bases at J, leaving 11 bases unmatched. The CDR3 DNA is TGCGCCAGCAGCCAAGGGCCCGACAGGGTGTCTGACGAGCAGTACTTC. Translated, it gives CASSQGPDRVSDEQYF.

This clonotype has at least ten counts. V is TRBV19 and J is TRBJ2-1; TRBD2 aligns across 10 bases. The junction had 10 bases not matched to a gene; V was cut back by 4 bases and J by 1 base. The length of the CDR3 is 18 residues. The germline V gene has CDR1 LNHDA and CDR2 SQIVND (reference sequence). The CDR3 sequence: CASSRGPSGGESYNEQFF. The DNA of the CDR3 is TGTGCCAGTAGTAGGGGACCCAGCGGGGGGGAGTCCTACAATGAGCAGTTCTTC.

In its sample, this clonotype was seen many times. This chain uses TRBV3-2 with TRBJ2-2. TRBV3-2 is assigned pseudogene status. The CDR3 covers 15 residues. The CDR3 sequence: CASSQRLTNTGELFF. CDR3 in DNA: TGTGCCAGCAGCCAAAGGCTAACGAACACCGGGGAGCTGTTTTTT.

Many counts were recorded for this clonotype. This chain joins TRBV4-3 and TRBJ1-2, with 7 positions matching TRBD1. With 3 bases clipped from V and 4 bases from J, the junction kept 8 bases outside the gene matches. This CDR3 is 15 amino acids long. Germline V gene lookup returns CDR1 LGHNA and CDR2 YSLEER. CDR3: CASSQRQGASYGYTF. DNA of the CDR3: TGCGCCAGCAGCCAGCGACAGGGAGCTTCCTATGGCTACACCTTC.